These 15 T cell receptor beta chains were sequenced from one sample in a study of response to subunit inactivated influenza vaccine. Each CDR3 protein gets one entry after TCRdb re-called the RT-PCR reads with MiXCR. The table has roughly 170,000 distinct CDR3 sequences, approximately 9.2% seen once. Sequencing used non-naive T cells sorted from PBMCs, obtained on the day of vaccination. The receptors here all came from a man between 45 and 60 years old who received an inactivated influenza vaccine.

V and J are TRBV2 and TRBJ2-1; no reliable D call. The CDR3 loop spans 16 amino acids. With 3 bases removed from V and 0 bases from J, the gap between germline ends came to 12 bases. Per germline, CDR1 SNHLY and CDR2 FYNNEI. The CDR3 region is CASSDVLLSSYNEQFF. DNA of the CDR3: TGTGCCAGCAGTGACGTCCTTTTAAGCTCCTACAATGAGCAGTTCTTC.

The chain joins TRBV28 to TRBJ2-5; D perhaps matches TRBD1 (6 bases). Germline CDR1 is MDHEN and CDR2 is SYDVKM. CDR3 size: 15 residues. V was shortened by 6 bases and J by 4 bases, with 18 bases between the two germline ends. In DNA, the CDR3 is TGTGCCAGCAGGAGAAACAGGGAGTTGATAGAGACCCAGTACTTC. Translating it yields CASRRNRELIETQYF.

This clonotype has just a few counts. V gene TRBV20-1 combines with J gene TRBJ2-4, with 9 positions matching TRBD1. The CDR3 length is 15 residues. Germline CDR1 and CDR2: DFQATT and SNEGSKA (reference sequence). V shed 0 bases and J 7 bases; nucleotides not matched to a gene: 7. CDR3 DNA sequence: TGCAGTGCTAGAGACCAGACAGGGGGTACGAACATTCAGTACTTC. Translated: CSARDQTGGTNIQYF.

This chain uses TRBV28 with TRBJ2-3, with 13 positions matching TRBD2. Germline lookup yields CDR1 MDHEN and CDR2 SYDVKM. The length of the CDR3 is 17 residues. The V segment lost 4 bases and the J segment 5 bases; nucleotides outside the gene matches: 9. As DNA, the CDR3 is TGTGCCAGCAGTTCCGAACTAGCGGGGGGGCTGATAGATACGCAGTATTTT. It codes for CASSSELAGGLIDTQYF.

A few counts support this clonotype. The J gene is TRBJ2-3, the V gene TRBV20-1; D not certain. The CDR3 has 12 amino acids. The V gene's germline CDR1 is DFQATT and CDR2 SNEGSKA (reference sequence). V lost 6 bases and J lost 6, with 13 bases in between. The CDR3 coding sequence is TGCAGTGCCAAGGGATTATGGGATACGCAGTATTTT. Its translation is CSAKGLWDTQYF.

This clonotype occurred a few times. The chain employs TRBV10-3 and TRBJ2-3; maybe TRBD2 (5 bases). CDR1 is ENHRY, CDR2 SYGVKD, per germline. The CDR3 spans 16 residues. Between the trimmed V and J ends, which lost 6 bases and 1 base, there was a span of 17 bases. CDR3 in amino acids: CAIRGVGWGGTDTQYF. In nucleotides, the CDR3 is TGTGCCATCAGGGGAGTGGGGTGGGGAGGCACAGATACGCAGTATTTT.

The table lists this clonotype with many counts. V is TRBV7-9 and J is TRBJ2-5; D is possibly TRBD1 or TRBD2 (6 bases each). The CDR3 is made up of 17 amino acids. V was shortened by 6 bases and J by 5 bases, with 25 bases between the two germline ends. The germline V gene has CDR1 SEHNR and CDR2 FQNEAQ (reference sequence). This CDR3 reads CASSSRGDALSRETQYF. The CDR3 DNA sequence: TGTGCCAGCAGTTCTAGGGGGGACGCTCTTTCTCGGGAGACCCAGTACTTC.

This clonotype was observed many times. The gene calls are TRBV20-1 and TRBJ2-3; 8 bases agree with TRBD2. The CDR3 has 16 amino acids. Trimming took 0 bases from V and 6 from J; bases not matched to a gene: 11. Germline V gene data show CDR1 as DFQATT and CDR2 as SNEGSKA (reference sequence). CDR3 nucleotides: TGCAGTGCTAGAGATTCGGGGGGGCCATTTCTCGATACGCAGTATTTT. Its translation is CSARDSGGPFLDTQYF.

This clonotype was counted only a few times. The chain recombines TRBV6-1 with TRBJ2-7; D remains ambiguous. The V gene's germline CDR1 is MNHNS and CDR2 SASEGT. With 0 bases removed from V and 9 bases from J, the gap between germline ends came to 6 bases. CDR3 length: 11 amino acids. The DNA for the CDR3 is TGTGCCAGCAGTGAAGCGACGGGGCAGTACTTC. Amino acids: CASSEATGQYF.

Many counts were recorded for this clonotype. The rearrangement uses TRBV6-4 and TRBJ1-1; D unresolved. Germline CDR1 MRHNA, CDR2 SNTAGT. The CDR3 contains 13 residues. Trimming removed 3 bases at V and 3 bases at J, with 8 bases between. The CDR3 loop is CASSEYKDTEAFF. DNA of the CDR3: TGTGCCAGCAGTGAATACAAAGACACTGAAGCTTTCTTT.

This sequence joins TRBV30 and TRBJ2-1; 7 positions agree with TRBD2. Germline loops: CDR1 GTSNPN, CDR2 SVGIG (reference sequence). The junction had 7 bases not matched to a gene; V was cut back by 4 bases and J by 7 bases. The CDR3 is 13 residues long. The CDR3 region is CAWNVRRGNEQFF. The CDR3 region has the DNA TGTGCCTGGAATGTCAGGCGGGGGAATGAGCAGTTCTTC.

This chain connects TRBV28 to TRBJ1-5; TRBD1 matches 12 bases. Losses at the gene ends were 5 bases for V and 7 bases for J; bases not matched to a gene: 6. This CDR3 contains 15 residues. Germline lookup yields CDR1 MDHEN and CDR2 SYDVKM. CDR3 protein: CASSPGTGGMQPQHF. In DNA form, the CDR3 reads TGTGCCAGCAGTCCGGGGACAGGGGGCATGCAGCCCCAGCATTTT.

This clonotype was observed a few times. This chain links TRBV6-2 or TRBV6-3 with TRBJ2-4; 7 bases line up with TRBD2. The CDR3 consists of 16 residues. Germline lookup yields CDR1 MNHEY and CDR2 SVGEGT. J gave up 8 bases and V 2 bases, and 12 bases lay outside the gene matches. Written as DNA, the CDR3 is TGTGCCAGCAGTTACCCCTGGGGAGGGGTTCAAGACATTCAGTACTTC. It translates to CASSYPWGGVQDIQYF.

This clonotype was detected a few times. The CDR3 DNA reads TGCAGTGCTAGAGATCGCGGGAGTTTCCGCAATGAGCAGTTCTTC. Encoded protein: CSARDRGSFRNEQFF. This chain links TRBV20-1 with TRBJ2-1; the match to TRBD2 covers 7 bases. The germline gives CDR1 DFQATT, CDR2 SNEGSKA (reference sequence). The V gene end was trimmed by 0 bases and the J gene end by 6 bases; junction bases not matched to a gene: 8. The CDR3 length is 15 residues.

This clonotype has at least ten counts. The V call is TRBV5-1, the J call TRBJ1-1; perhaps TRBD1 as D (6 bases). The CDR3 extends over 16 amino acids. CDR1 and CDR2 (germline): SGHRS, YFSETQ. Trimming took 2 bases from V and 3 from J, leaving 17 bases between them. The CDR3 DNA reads TGCGCCAGCAGCTTCGCCCAGCTGGGGGCCTACACTGAAGCTTTCTTT. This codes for CASSFAQLGAYTEAFF.